Sequencing of this T cell receptor (beta chain) was carried out in a study of T cell clusters in autoimmune cytopenias. Overall study findings and caveats: No experiment has yet validated the function of the T cell clusters defined in silico. The cluster-lack signature was not seen for secondary cytopenia versus chronic lymphocytic leukemia. TRB repertoire shifts in secondary cytopenia and chronic lymphocytic leukemia mostly reflected lymphoma, not autoimmunity. Primary autoimmune cytopenia patients appeared to lack physiological T cell clusters present in healthy donors.

In the case of this clonotype: What it binds is not known.

TRB rearrangements were amplified by touch-down multiplex PCR with mixed TRB-A/B primers. TCRdb reprocessed the multiplex PCR reads, with one entry per CDR3 protein and no DNA. The table for this sample gives thousands of distinct CDR3 sequences. The CDR3 extends over 16 amino acids. In germline, CDR1 is SGHAT, CDR2 FQNNGV. Each sample's input was around 250 ng genomic DNA, 38,000 or so genome equivalents. The chain has TRBV11-2 and TRBJ2-5; TCRdb gives TRBD2 as the D gene, but with no DNA this cannot be confirmed. The clonotype was recovered from a human donor with an autoimmune cytopenia or autoimmune hepatitis (not recorded which). Sequencing used peripheral blood. CDR3 sequence reads: CASSHPSGRGSGTQYF.